These 6 T cell receptor delta chains share one sample of origin, sequenced in a study of Vδ1+ human thymocytes (dated by TCRdb to between 2017 and 2018). For these receptors, no antigen is known. Study-wide findings and limitations: Unlike the oligoclonal repertoires in peripheral blood, the thymic TRG and TRD repertoires appeared highly polyclonal, with Gaussian CDR3 length distributions.

The sequencer was an Illumina MiSeq. RNA was extracted with the RNeasy mini kit and reverse transcribed using Superscript III. CDR3 amplicons were generated by multiplex PCR with pooled V-gene forward primers and a constant-region reverse primer carrying Illumina adaptor overhangs. Via CATT, TCRdb reprocessed the public reads, and rows with identical DNA were then joined. For this sample there are about 25,000 delta-chain clones; around 7.7% appear just once. The ten largest clonotypes hold 1% of the sample. Sequencing was performed on Vdelta1+ gamma-delta thymocytes from the thymus. Interpreted using the paper, the cell subset or site label stands for: FACS-sorted CD3+ TCRalphabeta- TCRVdelta1+ TCRVdelta2- thymocytes. The receptors derive from a girl in the first two years of life who had congenital heart surgery.

This clone has a handful of counts. This chain uses TRDV1 with TRDJ1, with TRDD3 matching over 11 bases. Germline loops: CDR1 TSWWSYY, CDR2 QGS. J lost 0 bases, V lost 0 bases, and 12 bases had no gene match. This CDR3 has 20 amino acids. The CDR3 is CALGELRAPTGGYYTDKLIF. DNA for the CDR3: TGTGCTCTTGGGGAACTTCGTGCCCCTACTGGGGGATATTACACCGATAAACTCATCTTT.

V usage is TRDV1 and J usage is TRDJ1, with 9 nucleotides matching TRDD3. J gave up 3 bases and V 0 bases, and 20 bases lay outside the gene matches. The V gene's germline CDR1 is TSWWSYY and CDR2 QGS. CDR3 length: 21 amino acids. The CDR3 DNA reads TGTGCTCTTGGGGAACTTACCCATGAGGGCCCTCCTGGGGGATTGGCCGATAAACTCATCTTT. Residues: CALGELTHEGPPGGLADKLIF.

This clone was detected a few times. The chain is built from TRDV1 and TRDJ1; 8 bases are shared with TRDD3. Germline lookup yields CDR1 TSWWSYY and CDR2 QGS. The J segment lost 2 bases and the V segment lost 1 base, leaving 24 bases of the junction unmatched. CDR3 length: 22 amino acids. This CDR3 is CALGEHVFRPLGDLERTDKLIF. DNA of the CDR3: TGTGCTCTTGGGGAACATGTCTTCCGACCTTTGGGGGATCTGGAACGGACCGATAAACTCATCTTT.

This clone was detected only a few times. The V and J genes are TRDV1 and TRDJ1; tentative D call: TRDD3 (8 bases). Trimming removed 3 bases from V and 3 bases from J, with 17 bases in between. The CDR3 loop spans 16 amino acids. Germline CDR1 TSWWSYY, CDR2 QGS. The CDR3 is CALGDPSWGRSDKLIF. The CDR3 nucleotides are TGTGCTCTTGGGGATCCTTCCTGGGGGAGATCCGATAAACTCATCTTT.

This clone was seen more than once but under ten times. The chain carries TRDV1 and TRDJ1, with 7 bases matching TRDD3. Germline CDR1 reads TSWWSYY; CDR2 reads QGS. Trimming removed 3 bases from V and 5 bases from J; junction bases left unmatched: 12. The CDR3 runs to 16 residues. CDR3 sequence (DNA): TGTGCTCTTGGGGAGAAGTTGGCGGGGGATGGGGATAAACTCATCTTT. Translated, it gives CALGEKLAGDGDKLIF.

In this sample, this clone turned up a few times. This rearrangement joins TRDV1 to TRDJ1; D is perhaps TRDD3 (6 bases). The CDR3 has 23 amino acids. The germline V gene has CDR1 TSWWSYY and CDR2 QGS. Deletions cut 3 bases from V and 2 bases from J, with 37 bases between. In DNA, the CDR3 is TGTGCTCTTGGGGAGATAGAAATTCTGAGACCCTCTCTGGGGAATACGTGTACCGATAAACTCATCTTT. The encoded protein is CALGEIEILRPSLGNTCTDKLIF.